A selection of T cell receptor beta chains follows, all from one sample in a study of radiation and T cells in renal cell carcinoma. The method was immunoSEQ multiplex PCR; TCRdb's version includes in-frame clones alone and lacks a portion of them. The table shows roughly 100,000 clones, with over 65% occurring only once. The sequenced sample was blood, obtained from a patient whose treatment included radiotherapy and nephrectomy. The source of these receptors is a man in his fifties or sixties with renal cell carcinoma. CDR3s include the opening cysteine and the closing phenylalanine or tryptophan. D genes are given only for firm matches. Where a row states a size, it is once, few, many or the class of an expanded clone; other rows omit it.

NA | TRBJ2-7 | TRBV9 | NA | CASSVAPIFEGYEQYF | TGTGCCAGCAGCGTAGCCCCTATTTTCGAAGGGTACGAGCAGTACTTC
NA | TRBJ2-2 | TRBV28 | NA | CASSPAAGGFVGELFF | TGTGCCAGCAGTCCGGCGGCTGGAGGGTTCGTCGGGGAGCTGTTTTTT
NA | TRBJ2-7 | TRBV27 | TRBD2 | CASNPNGRAYEQYF | TGTGCCAGCAATCCGAACGGGAGGGCCTACGAGCAGTACTTC
NA | TRBJ2-1 | TRBV5-1 | NA | CASSALASTYNEQFF | TGCGCCAGCAGCGCGCTAGCGTCCACCTACAATGAGCAGTTCTTC
few | TRBJ1-2 | TRBV7-9 | NA | CASSTLQGYGYTF | TGTGCCAGCAGCACACTACAGGGATATGGCTACACCTTC
NA | TRBJ1-2 | TRBV7-2 | NA | CASSSGTNYGYTF | TGTGCCAGCAGCTCAGGGACTAACTATGGCTACACCTTC
NA | TRBJ2-5 | TRBV5-1 | TRBD2 | CASSSSGGSETQYF | TGCGCCAGCAGCTCATCGGGAGGATCAGAGACCCAGTACTTC
few | TRBJ1-1 | TRBV18 | NA | CASSPQGRNTEAFF | TGTGCCAGCTCACCACAGGGGAGGAACACTGAAGCTTTCTTT
NA | TRBJ2-2 | TRBV10-2 | NA | CASCQNRGGDTGELFF | TGCGCCAGCTGTCAGAACAGGGGCGGGGACACCGGGGAGCTGTTTTTT
NA | TRBJ2-7 | TRBV10-2 | NA | CASSDSSDYEQYF | TGCGCCAGCAGTGACAGTTCCGACTACGAGCAGTACTTC
NA | TRBJ2-5 | TRBV19 | TRBD2 | CASSTPGLAGEGIKETQYF | TGTGCCAGTAGTACCCCTGGACTAGCGGGAGAGGGGATCAAGGAGACCCAGTACTTC
NA | TRBJ2-1 | TRBV2 | NA | CASLPSEGNEQFF | TGTGCCAGCCTGCCCAGCGAGGGCAATGAGCAGTTCTTC
once | TRBJ2-7 | TRBV5-1 | NA | CASSLVRGYEQYF | TGTGCCAGCAGCTTGGTGAGGGGATACGAGCAGTACTTC
NA | TRBJ2-7 | TRBV9 | TRBD2 | CASSVVPSGSLDEQYF | TGTGCCAGCAGCGTAGTGCCTAGCGGGAGTCTCGACGAGCAGTACTTC
NA | TRBJ2-7 | TRBV28 | NA | CASSLEGGVGPYEQYF | TGTGCCAGCAGTTTAGAAGGGGGAGTTGGGCCCTACGAGCAGTACTTC
NA | TRBJ2-3 | TRBV28 | NA | CASSFFPPAASDTQYF | TGTGCCAGCAGTTTCTTCCCCCCGGCGGCCTCAGATACGCAGTATTTT
once | TRBJ2-5 | TRBV5-5 | NA | CASSLVMETQYF | TGTGCCAGCAGCTTGGTCATGGAGACCCAGTACTTC
NA | TRBJ2-7 | TRBV6-5 | NA | CASSYRGSIEQYF | TGTGCCAGCAGTTACAGGGGAAGTATCGAGCAGTACTTC
few | TRBJ1-1 | TRBV9 | NA | CASSVAGGAEAFF | TGTGCCAGCAGCGTAGCGGGGGGGGCTGAAGCTTTCTTT
NA | TRBJ2-2 | TRBV5-1 | NA | CASSPTGWNGELFF | TGCGCCAGCAGCCCCACGGGATGGAACGGGGAGCTGTTTTTT
NA | TRBJ2-2 | TRBV7-6 | NA | CASSFENTGELFF | TGTGCCAGCAGCTTTGAGAACACCGGGGAGCTGTTTTTT
few | TRBJ2-4 | TRBV6-6 | NA | CASSYQPPIQYF | TGTGCCAGCAGTTACCAGCCCCCCATTCAGTACTTC
NA | TRBJ2-7 | TRBV7-9 | TRBD2 | CASSRTSGRAYQSYEQYF | TGTGCCAGCAGCCGGACTAGCGGGAGGGCCTATCAATCCTACGAGCAGTACTTC
NA | TRBJ1-5 | TRBV4-2 | NA | CASSQEDGLNQPQHF | TGTGCCAGCAGCCAGGAGGACGGACTCAATCAGCCCCAGCATTTT
NA | TRBJ2-7 | TRBV6-5 | NA | CASSLGPEQYF | TGTGCCAGCAGCCTCGGGCCCGAGCAGTACTTC
NA | TRBJ1-2 | TRBV7-2 | TRBD1 | CASSDRDRVFLGYGYTF | TGTGCCAGCAGCGATAGAGACAGGGTATTTCTGGGCTATGGCTACACCTTC
few | TRBJ2-3 | TRBV29-1 | NA | CSGGLGIGTDTQYF | TGCAGCGGGGGGTTGGGGATCGGCACAGATACGCAGTATTTT
NA | TRBJ2-1 | TRBV5-1 | NA | CASSLDVVDPAQFF | TGCGCCAGCAGCTTGGATGTTGTAGACCCGGCGCAGTTCTTC
NA | TRBJ2-7 | TRBV7-2 | NA | CASSLDPYGRGRRYEQYF | TGTGCCAGCAGCTTAGATCCTTATGGGCGGGGGCGAAGGTACGAGCAGTACTTC
NA | TRBJ2-7 | TRBV7-8 | TRBD2 | CASSLGLAVYEQYF | TGTGCCAGCAGCTTAGGTCTAGCGGTCTACGAGCAGTACTTC
NA | TRBJ2-5 | TRBV5-4 | TRBD1 | CASSPGGTGTYETQYF | TGTGCCAGCAGCCCCGGCGGGACAGGGACGTATGAGACCCAGTACTTC
few | TRBJ1-2 | TRBV7-9 | TRBD1 | CASSPTGTGEGYTF | TGTGCCAGCAGCCCTACCGGGACAGGGGAAGGCTACACCTTC
NA | TRBJ2-3 | TRBV9 | TRBD2 | CASSTGLAGGRVTDTQYF | TGTGCCAGCAGCACGGGACTAGCGGGAGGGAGAGTCACAGATACGCAGTATTTT
NA | TRBJ1-4 | TRBV6-1 | NA | CASERQINEKLFF | TGTGCCAGCGAGAGACAGATTAATGAAAAACTGTTTTTT
NA | TRBJ2-6 | TRBV5-1 | NA | CASSLGGWANVLTF | TGCGCCAGCAGCTTGGGAGGGTGGGCCAACGTCCTGACTTTC
NA | TRBJ1-1 | TRBV6-1 | NA | CASSVRGKMGMNTEAFF | TGTGCCAGCAGTGTACGGGGAAAGATGGGAATGAACACTGAAGCTTTCTTT
NA | TRBJ2-2 | TRBV5-1 | NA | CASTRRGSNTGELFF | TGCGCCAGCACCCGCCGGGGCTCGAACACCGGGGAGCTGTTTTTT
NA | TRBJ1-1 | TRBV19 | NA | CASRWAESFTEAFF | TGTGCCAGTAGATGGGCAGAATCGTTCACTGAAGCTTTCTTT
few | TRBJ1-1 | TRBV2 | TRBD1 | CASRTDRGLTEAFF | TGTGCCAGCAGGACAGACAGGGGGCTGACTGAAGCTTTCTTT
NA | TRBJ1-5 | TRBV4-1 | NA | CASSQAGHLNQPQHF | TGCGCCAGCAGCCAGGCCGGGCACCTTAATCAGCCCCAGCATTTT
NA | TRBJ2-7 | TRBV7-2 | NA | CASSLASQGPYEQYF | TGTGCCAGCAGCTTAGCTTCTCAGGGGCCGTACGAGCAGTACTTC
NA | TRBJ2-5 | TRBV27 | NA | CASRSARKETQYF | TGTGCCAGCAGATCCGCAAGAAAAGAGACCCAGTACTTC
NA | TRBJ1-1 | TRBV27 | TRBD1 | CASSLTGLRNTEAFF | TGTGCCAGCAGCCTGACAGGGCTGAGGAACACTGAAGCTTTCTTT
NA | TRBJ2-1 | TRBV12-5 | TRBD2 | CASGLMTSGAYNEQFF | TGTGCTAGTGGTTTGATGACTAGCGGGGCATACAATGAGCAGTTCTTC
NA | TRBJ2-2 | TRBV15 | NA | CATRTYTGELFF | TGTGCCACCAGGACTTACACCGGGGAGCTGTTTTTT
NA | TRBJ1-2 | TRBV28 | TRBD1 | CASSLSRGYYGYTF | TGTGCCAGCAGCCTGTCCAGGGGGTACTATGGCTACACCTTC
NA | TRBJ2-5 | TRBV29-1 | NA | CSVELDNGETQYF | TGCAGCGTTGAACTCGATAATGGAGAGACCCAGTACTTC
NA | TRBJ2-5 | TRBV6-1 | TRBD2 | CASSRVGGPPETQYF | TGTGCCAGCAGTCGAGTGGGAGGGCCCCCGGAGACCCAGTACTTC
NA | TRBJ1-5 | TRBV4-2 | NA | CASSQSSGNNQPQHF | TGTGCCAGCAGCCAATCTTCAGGGAACAATCAGCCCCAGCATTTT
NA | TRBJ1-4 | TRBV4-1 | NA | CASSQDNGANEKLFF | TGCGCCAGCAGCCAAGATAACGGGGCTAATGAAAAACTGTTTTTT
NA | TRBJ2-7 | TRBV11-2 | NA | CASSPRTPYEQYF | TGTGCCAGCAGCCCCAGGACCCCCTACGAGCAGTACTTC
NA | TRBJ2-3 | TRBV27 | NA | CASSSYPDTQYF | TGTGCCAGCAGTTCCTACCCAGATACGCAGTATTTT
NA | TRBJ2-7 | TRBV28 | NA | CASSPPVSYEQYF | TGTGCCAGCAGCCCCCCCGTCTCCTACGAGCAGTACTTC
NA | TRBJ1-1 | TRBV2 | NA | CASSEINRVAMNTEAFF | TGTGCCAGCAGTGAGATCAACAGGGTGGCGATGAACACTGAAGCTTTCTTT
NA | TRBJ2-2 | TRBV30 | NA | CAWSGTSKGTGELFF | TGTGCCTGGAGTGGTACTTCCAAGGGCACCGGGGAGCTGTTTTTT